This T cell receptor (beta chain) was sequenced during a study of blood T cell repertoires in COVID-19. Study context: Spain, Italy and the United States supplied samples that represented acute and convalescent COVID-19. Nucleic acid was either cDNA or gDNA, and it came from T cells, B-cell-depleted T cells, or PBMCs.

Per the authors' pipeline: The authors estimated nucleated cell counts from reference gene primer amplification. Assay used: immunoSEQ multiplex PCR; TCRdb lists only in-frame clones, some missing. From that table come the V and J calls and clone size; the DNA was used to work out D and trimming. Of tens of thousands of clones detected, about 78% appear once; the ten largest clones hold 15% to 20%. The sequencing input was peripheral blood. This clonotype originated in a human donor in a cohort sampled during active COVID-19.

CDR3 nucleotide sequence: TGTGCCAGCAGTTACGGGCAGGGAAGTATGGAGTACTTC. It codes for CASSYGQGSMEYF. V usage is TRBV6-5 and J usage is TRBJ2-7; a possible D gene is TRBD1 (5 bases). Trimming took off 2 bases at V and 11 bases at J, with 16 bases between the two ends. The CDR3 runs to 13 residues. Germline CDR1 and CDR2: MNHEY and SVGAGI.